This passage covers 27 T cell receptor beta chains from one sample sequenced in a study of T cell repertoires in cytomegalovirus infection. TCRdb independently ran MiXCR on the reads; one entry per CDR3 protein. The data hold around 290,000 distinct CDR3 sequences, with about 23% observed a single time. The sequencing sample was made of PBMCs. The receptors derive from a human donor in good health (CMV status not recorded). Some clones in this sample may be carry-over from other donors' samples.

The chain combines TRBV29-1 with TRBJ2-7; possibly TRBD1 for D (6 bases). The CDR3 totals 12 residues. The germline V gene has CDR1 SQVTM and CDR2 ANQGSEA. The V end was cut by 4 bases, the J end by 2 bases, with 9 bases between. CDR3 DNA: TGCAGCGTTGGACAGGTGACCTACGAGCAGTACTTC. It specifies CSVGQVTYEQYF.

The V gene is TRBV20-1, the J gene TRBJ1-4; 7 nucleotides line up with TRBD1. There are 16 residues in the CDR3. Germline V gene data show CDR1 as DFQATT and CDR2 as SNEGSKA (reference sequence). V shed 3 bases and J 3 bases; nucleotides not matched to a gene: 10. The CDR3 protein is CSASQLMGQPNEKLFF. The CDR3 nucleotides read TGCAGTGCTAGTCAACTCATGGGACAGCCTAATGAAAAACTGTTTTTT.

This clonotype was seen a few times. The chain couples TRBV28 to TRBJ2-7, with D hard to call. CDR3 length equals 16 residues. V was clipped by 2 bases and J by 4 bases, with 18 bases between them. Germline V gene data show CDR1 as MDHEN and CDR2 as SYDVKM. CDR3: CASSLNPRLVRYEQYF. The CDR3, as DNA: TGTGCCAGCAGTTTAAATCCTCGCCTAGTTAGGTACGAGCAGTACTTC.

The V and J genes are TRBV10-3 and TRBJ2-7; D gene uncertain. Between the trimmed V and J ends, which lost 4 bases and 2 bases, there was a span of 3 bases. CDR1 and CDR2 (germline): ENHRY, SYGVKD. The CDR3 runs 11 residues. CDR3 DNA: TGTGCCATCAGTGCCACCTACGAGCAGTACTTC. Amino acid sequence: CAISATYEQYF.

The J gene is TRBJ1-6, the V gene TRBV30, with a possible D match to TRBD1 (5 bases). The CDR3 covers 15 residues. V was trimmed by 0 bases and J by 6 bases, leaving 12 bases between them. Germline loops: CDR1 GTSNPN, CDR2 SVGIG (reference sequence). The CDR3 reads CAWSVVGGLNSPLHF. In nucleotides, the CDR3 is TGTGCCTGGAGTGTTGTGGGGGGACTTAATTCACCCCTCCACTTT.

This clonotype is medium-sized in the sample. This rearrangement joins TRBV27 to TRBJ2-7; TRBD2 agrees at 7 bases. Germline assignment: CDR1 MNHEY and CDR2 SMNVEV (reference sequence). The CDR3 consists of 14 residues. V trimming: 4 bases; J trimming: 0 bases; junction bases outside the gene matches: 3. Written as DNA, the CDR3 is TGTGCCAGCAGTTATAGCGGGCCCTCCTACGAGCAGTACTTC. This translates into CASSYSGPSYEQYF.

This clonotype was observed many times. The genes are TRBV28 and TRBJ2-1, with D possibly matching TRBD2 (6 bases). There are 16 residues in the CDR3. Germline CDR1 MDHEN, CDR2 SYDVKM. V lost 6 bases and J 6 bases, leaving 21 bases between the germline ends. CDR3 DNA sequence: TGTGCCAGCAGCTCCATTGGGGGGTCTTCCCTCAATGAGCAGTTCTTC. The encoded protein is CASSSIGGSSLNEQFF.

This chain connects TRBV30 to TRBJ2-2, with 7 bases matching TRBD1. Per germline, CDR1 GTSNPN and CDR2 SVGIG (reference sequence). The junction had 10 bases not matched to a gene; V was cut back by 4 bases and J by 2 bases. There are 16 residues in the CDR3. CDR3 amino acids: CAWTGWGQKNTGELFF. DNA for the CDR3: TGTGCCTGGACCGGTTGGGGACAGAAAAACACCGGGGAGCTGTTTTTT.

The chain has TRBV12-5 and TRBJ2-4; D not resolved. The germline CDR1 and CDR2 sequences are LGHNT and FRNRAP. Trimming cost V 4 bases and J 6 bases, with 19 bases left between them. The CDR3 covers 16 residues. CDR3 residues: CASGSLPSTPRNIQYF. The CDR3 DNA sequence: TGTGCTAGTGGTTCCCTACCCTCGACACCTCGAAACATTCAGTACTTC.

This chain uses TRBV12-3 or TRBV12-4 with TRBJ2-5, with TRBD1 matching 10 bases. This CDR3 comprises 15 residues. V was pared by 5 bases and J by 4 bases, with 7 bases of the junction left unmatched. The CDR3 sequence: CASSPRDRGGETQYF. The CDR3 coding sequence is TGTGCCAGCAGTCCCCGGGACAGGGGAGGAGAGACCCAGTACTTC.

In this sample, this clonotype turned up once. The junction does not match germline at one end; this may be a read error. The V and J genes are TRBV7-2 and TRBJ1-5; TRBD1 is a possible D gene (6 bases). The germline V gene has CDR1 SGHTA and CDR2 FQGNSA. This CDR3 is 12 amino acids long. The CDR3 sequence: CARSPAGQPQHF. In DNA form, the CDR3 reads TGTGCCCGCAGCCCGGCGGGACAACCCCAGCATTTT.

The J gene is TRBJ2-5, the V gene TRBV2, with D perhaps matching TRBD1 (6 bases). Germline loops: CDR1 SNHLY, CDR2 FYNNEI. V was shortened by 5 bases and J by 3 bases, with 19 bases between the two germline ends. CDR3 length: 16 amino acids. CDR3 in DNA: TGTGCCAGCAGTACCCCCTACCCGGACAGAGAAGAGACCCAGTACTTC. The encoded protein is CASSTPYPDREETQYF.

The chain carries TRBV6-2 or TRBV6-3 and TRBJ2-7, with D maybe TRBD1 (6 bases). Germline V gene lookup returns CDR1 MNHEY and CDR2 SVGEGT. CDR3 length equals 13 residues. Deletions cut 7 bases from V and 2 bases from J, with 12 bases between. The CDR3 loop is CASTHRDTYEQYF. In nucleotides, the CDR3 is TGTGCCAGCACCCACAGGGACACCTACGAGCAGTACTTC.

The chain employs TRBV28 and TRBJ1-2; D is undetermined. The CDR3 extends over 13 amino acids. Per germline, CDR1 MDHEN and CDR2 SYDVKM. Trimming took off 3 bases at V and 3 bases at J, with 8 bases between the two ends. CDR3 nucleotide sequence: TGTGCCAGCAGTTTTGGCTCCTACTATGGCTACACCTTC. Its protein product is CASSFGSYYGYTF.

This clonotype was seen many times. The gene calls are TRBV7-8 and TRBJ1-5; no clear D gene. The CDR3 loop spans 14 amino acids. V shed 3 bases and J shed 1 base, with 7 bases lying between them. Germline V gene data show CDR1 as SGHVS and CDR2 as FQNEAQ. The CDR3 loop is CASSFMGSNQPQHF. In DNA form, the CDR3 reads TGTGCCAGCAGCTTTATGGGGAGCAATCAGCCCCAGCATTTT.

The rearrangement links TRBV12-3 or TRBV12-4 to TRBJ1-3; D gene ambiguous. Trimming left V 6 bases short and J 4 bases short, with 7 bases between. The CDR3 sequence is 12 residues long. In DNA form, the CDR3 reads TGTGCCAGCAGCGGCACGGGAAACACCATATATTTT. It specifies CASSGTGNTIYF.

This clonotype was recorded a few times. The chain is built from TRBV29-1 and TRBJ1-2; 8 nucleotides align to TRBD1. The CDR3 has 13 amino acids. V lost 5 bases, J lost 3 bases, and 5 bases stayed unmatched. Germline-derived CDR1 and CDR2 are SQVTM and ANQGSEA. CDR3 protein: CSVQTGEDYGYTF. The CDR3 nucleotides are TGCAGCGTTCAGACAGGGGAAGACTATGGCTACACCTTC.

This clonotype was found many times. The J gene is TRBJ1-5, the V gene TRBV19; TRBD1 is a possible D gene (5 bases). The ends were cut back, 6 bases at V and 3 bases at J, with 12 bases in the middle. The CDR3 totals 14 residues. Germline V CDR1 and CDR2: LNHDA, SQIVND (reference sequence). CDR3 loop: CASSSGTFNQPQHF. CDR3 DNA: TGTGCCAGTAGCTCCGGGACTTTCAATCAGCCCCAGCATTTT.

V is TRBV29-1 and J is TRBJ1-1; D is unresolved. Germline V gene lookup returns CDR1 SQVTM and CDR2 ANQGSEA. V lost 8 bases and J lost 0, with 10 bases in between. This CDR3 has 12 amino acids. CDR3 sequence reads: CSSQLVNTEAFF. The CDR3 region has the DNA TGCAGCTCCCAATTAGTGAACACTGAAGCTTTCTTT.

V and J are TRBV28 and TRBJ2-3, with D perhaps being TRBD1 or TRBD2 (5 bases each). Trimming left V 0 bases short and J 6 bases short, with 16 bases between. From germline, CDR1 is MDHEN and CDR2 SYDVKM. The CDR3 totals 16 residues. CDR3 sequence: CASSLWGRTGPDTQYF. DNA for the CDR3: TGTGCCAGCAGTTTATGGGGGCGGACTGGCCCGGATACGCAGTATTTT.

This clonotype has a count of ten or more. V gene TRBV7-2 combines with J gene TRBJ2-3; no firm D call. Trimming pared 2 bases from V and 0 bases from J, leaving 6 bases between. Germline CDR1 is SGHTA and CDR2 is FQGNSA. This CDR3 has 14 residues. CDR3 amino acids: CASSLSPSTDTQYF. CDR3 coding DNA: TGTGCCAGCAGCTTAAGCCCCAGCACAGATACGCAGTATTTT.

This clonotype occurred many times. This chain joins TRBV29-1 and TRBJ2-3, with unresolved D. This CDR3 has 13 amino acids. Germline loops: CDR1 SQVTM, CDR2 ANQGSEA. The V gene lost 7 bases and the J gene lost 6 bases, with 17 bases spanning the gap. The CDR3 sequence is CSGGNGEEDTQYF. The CDR3 DNA is TGCAGCGGGGGTAATGGCGAGGAGGATACGCAGTATTTT.

The CDR3 bases are TGTGCCAGCAGCGGGACGGTCAGGGATACGCAGTATTTT. As protein: CASSGTVRDTQYF. The chain uses TRBV27 and TRBJ2-3; the D call may be TRBD1 or TRBD2 (5 bases each). The CDR3 is 13 amino acids. V lost 6 bases and J lost 6, with 13 bases in between. From germline, CDR1 is MNHEY and CDR2 SMNVEV (reference sequence).

Comment on this clonotype: The junction departs from the called germline gene at one end, perhaps through a read error. The chain links TRBV5-3 to TRBJ2-5; maybe TRBD2 (5 bases). TRBV5-3 is flagged as an ORF with uncertain function. The CDR3 loop spans 14 amino acids. The CDR3 reads CASSSEEGWETQYF. The CDR3 DNA reads TGTGCCAGCAGCTCGGAGGAAGGATGGGAGACCCAGTACTTC.

The chain is built from TRBV5-1 and TRBJ2-5; 8 bases fit TRBD1. The CDR3 extends over 17 amino acids. The germline V gene encodes CDR1 SGHRS and CDR2 YFSETQ. The J segment lost 7 bases and the V segment lost 0 bases, leaving 14 bases of the junction unmatched. CDR3 in amino acids: CASSLEAGGGRGGTQYF. CDR3 bases: TGCGCCAGCAGCTTGGAGGCAGGGGGCGGTCGAGGAGGGACCCAGTACTTC.

This chain uses TRBV10-2 with TRBJ2-3, with unresolved D. Germline V gene sequence: CDR1 WSHSY, CDR2 SAAADI. The CDR3 extends over 11 amino acids. V was cut by 8 bases and J by 5 bases, with 8 bases left in between. The CDR3 region is CASLLIDTQYF. For the CDR3, the DNA is TGCGCCAGCCTACTTATAGATACGCAGTATTTT.

This clonotype occurred a few times. The chain links TRBV18 to TRBJ2-3; TRBD1 aligns across 8 bases. There are 16 residues in the CDR3. Looked up from germline, CDR1 is KGHSH and CDR2 is LQKENI. V shed 6 bases, J shed 1 base, and the junction held 9 bases outside the gene matches. This chain's CDR3 is CASSHRTGSGTDTQYF. For the CDR3, the DNA is TGTGCCAGCTCCCATAGGACAGGGTCGGGCACAGATACGCAGTATTTT.